This T cell receptor beta chain was sequenced for a study of T cells in Graves' hyperthyroidism and ophthalmopathy. Study details: It was at initial diagnosis, before any treatment, that peripheral blood was collected.

TCR beta CDR3 regions were amplified from RNA. TCR CDR3 underwent first-round RT-PCR with the HTBI primer set. A single record per CDR3 protein comes from TCRdb applying MiXCR to the multiplex PCR reads. The repertoire includes a few hundred thousand distinct CDR3 sequences, about 18% of them detected once, and 40% to 45% sits in the top ten. Study results and caveats: The model forecast ophthalmopathy, anticipating it by a median about 7 months before onset.

Only a few counts were recorded for this clonotype. Its antigen remains unidentified. One junction end disagrees with the germline gene, perhaps due to a read error. The germline V gene has CDR1 SGHTA and CDR2 FQGTGA. This CDR3 region has 14 residues. This receptor was obtained from a man between 18 and 29 years old with Graves' ophthalmopathy. The chain recombines TRBV7-3 with TRBJ2-3; D ambiguous. Material: blood. CDR3: CASSSLGYPDTQYF. The CDR3 DNA follows: TGTGCCAGCAGCTCGCTAGGGTACCCAGATACACAGTATTTT.